The 25 T cell receptor beta chains given below trace back to one sample, sequenced in a study of cytomegalovirus exposure and HLA in healthy donors. 60 Vbeta and 13 Jbeta primers were used in PCR. The protocol was immunoSEQ multiplex PCR, while the TCRdb copy is restricted to in-frame clones and leaves out a portion. The sample has 150,000 to 200,000 clones; roughly four fifths are singletons. Sequenced sample: PBMCs. All receptors derive from a woman younger than 30 in good health and CMV-seronegative.

This chain links TRBV5-6 with TRBJ2-5; a weak D match, TRBD2 (6 bases). CDR3 size: 14 residues. The V gene lost 4 bases and the J gene lost 5 bases, with 15 bases spanning the gap. Per the germline V gene, CDR1 is SGHDT and CDR2 is YYEEEE. The CDR3 loop reads CASSRRETFETQYF. CDR3 in DNA: TGTGCCAGCAGCCGCCGGGAGACCTTCGAGACCCAGTACTTC. Full variable domain (outside the CDR3, taken from reference TRBV5-6 and TRBJ2-5): DAGVTQSPTHLIKTRGQQVTLRCSPKSGHDTVSWYQQALGQGPQFIFQYYEEEERQRGNFPDRFSGHQFPNYSSELNVNALLLGDSALYLCASSRRETFETQYFGPGTRLLVL.

V usage is TRBV15 and J usage is TRBJ2-7; 9 nucleotides align to TRBD1. The CDR3 is 13 amino acids. CDR1 is LNHNV and CDR2 is YYDKDF in the germline V gene (reference sequence). V lost 8 bases, J lost 3 bases, and 5 bases stayed unmatched. The CDR3 bases are TGTGCCACCTCTTGGGGACAGGGCTACGAGCAGTACTTC. Protein: CATSWGQGYEQYF.

The chain is built from TRBV4-2 and TRBJ2-7; TRBD2 matches at 7 bases. This CDR3 has 15 amino acids. The junction had 7 bases not matched to a gene; V was cut back by 1 base and J by 4 bases. From germline, CDR1 is LGHNA and CDR2 YNFKEQ. CDR3 residues: CASSQASGVGYEQYF. CDR3 DNA: TGTGCCAGCAGCCAAGCAAGCGGGGTGGGGTACGAGCAGTACTTC.

This chain connects TRBV21-1 to TRBJ2-7; the tabulated D call, TRBD2, remains unverified against the DNA. TRBV21-1 has pseudogene status. The CDR3 is made up of 15 amino acids. CDR3: CASSAAGLAGGEQYF. The DNA for the CDR3 is TGTGCCAGCAGCGCCGCAGGGCTAGCGGGAGGAGAGCAGTACTTC.

The chain combines TRBV5-1 with TRBJ1-1; D unclear. Looked up from germline, CDR1 is SGHRS and CDR2 is YFSETQ. CDR3 length: 13 amino acids. V was shortened by 3 bases and J by 2 bases, with 8 bases between the two germline ends. CDR3: CASSSTTNTEAFF. CDR3 bases: TGCGCCAGCAGCTCGACAACCAACACTGAAGCTTTCTTT.

The chain combines TRBV10-2 with TRBJ1-5; 8 nucleotides agree with TRBD1. The V gene end was trimmed by 6 bases and the J gene end by 7 bases; junction bases not matched to a gene: 8. Germline values: CDR1 WSHSY, CDR2 SAAADI. This CDR3 has 14 amino acids. The CDR3 is CASSVDRGRQPQHF. CDR3 in DNA: TGCGCCAGCAGCGTTGACAGGGGAAGACAGCCCCAGCATTTT.

The rearrangement joins TRBV15 to TRBJ2-5; possibly TRBD1 for D (5 bases). The V and J ends lost 0 bases and 7 bases respectively, with 12 bases between them. Germline V gene lookup returns CDR1 LNHNV and CDR2 YYDKDF (reference sequence). This CDR3 spans 14 amino acids. As DNA, the CDR3 is TGTGCCACCAGCAGAGACAGGGTGGCAGGGACCCAGTACTTC. It codes for CATSRDRVAGTQYF.

The chain is built from TRBV28 and TRBJ1-1, with a weak D call TRBD1 (6 bases). The CDR3 covers 15 residues. The V gene's germline CDR1 is MDHEN and CDR2 SYDVKM. V lost 4 bases to trimming and J lost 6 bases, with 18 bases between them. CDR3 sequence (DNA): TGTGCCAGCAGTTCCCTGGGACATGGGGGCTCTGAAGCTTTCTTT. It translates to CASSSLGHGGSEAFF. Looking up the rest from reference TRBV28 and TRBJ1-1 gives the full variable domain: DVKVTQSSRYLVKRTGEKVFLECVQDMDHENMFWYRQDPGLGLRLIYFSYDVKMKEKGDIPEGYSVSREKKERFSLILESASTNQTSMYLCASSSLGHGGSEAFFGQGTRLTVV.

The J gene is TRBJ1-6, the V gene TRBV6-5; perhaps TRBD1 as D (6 bases). The V end was cut by 5 bases, the J end by 9 bases, with 17 bases between. There are 15 residues in the CDR3. CDR1 is MNHEY, CDR2 SVGAGI, per germline. The CDR3 DNA reads as TGTGCCAGCAGTCTACAGGGAGCAGGAGGTTCACCCCTCCACTTT. Amino acid sequence: CASSLQGAGGSPLHF.

J is TRBJ1-1 and V is TRBV6-1, with D perhaps matching TRBD1 (5 bases). Per the germline V gene, CDR1 is MNHNS and CDR2 is SASEGT. CDR3 size: 13 residues. Trimming took off 2 bases at V and 2 bases at J, with 6 bases between the two ends. CDR3 sequence: CASSEQGNTEAFF. CDR3 sequence (DNA): TGTGCCAGCAGTGAACAGGGTAACACTGAAGCTTTCTTT.

V is TRBV4-1 and J is TRBJ2-2; 8 nucleotides align to TRBD2. The germline gives CDR1 MGHRA, CDR2 YSYEKL. V dropped 5 bases and J dropped 5; count of bases not matched to a gene: 7. The CDR3 is made up of 15 amino acids. The CDR3, as DNA: TGCGCCAGCAGCACGCGCGGGGGGCCAACCGGGGAGCTGTTTTTT. This sequence encodes CASSTRGGPTGELFF.

The gene calls are TRBV6-1 and TRBJ1-6; 9 nucleotides agree with TRBD1. Germline assignment: CDR1 MNHNS and CDR2 SASEGT. V lost 5 bases and J lost 7; bases outside the gene matches: 3. The CDR3 length is 14 residues. This chain's CDR3 is CASSLTGGNSPLHF. DNA of the CDR3: TGTGCCAGCAGTCTGACAGGGGGGAATTCACCCCTCCACTTT.

The chain employs TRBV5-6 and TRBJ1-5, with a weak D call TRBD1 (5 bases). Germline lookup yields CDR1 SGHDT and CDR2 YYEEEE. V was trimmed by 1 base and J by 3 bases, leaving 8 bases between them. The CDR3 has 14 amino acids. For the CDR3, the DNA is TGTGCCAGCAGCTTGTCGACAGTCAATCAGCCCCAGCATTTT. Encoded protein: CASSLSTVNQPQHF.

This clone was counted a few times. The chain links TRBV2 to TRBJ1-3, with a possible D match to TRBD1 (5 bases). From germline, CDR1 is SNHLY and CDR2 FYNNEI. Trimming removed 7 bases at V and 0 bases at J, with 10 bases between. This CDR3 region has 14 residues. This chain's CDR3 is CASIRQSSGNTIYF. The CDR3 DNA sequence: TGTGCCAGCATTCGACAGAGCTCTGGAAACACCATATATTTT.

The chain uses TRBV7-9 and TRBJ2-5; 11 bases map to TRBD2. V lost 4 bases and J lost 0; bases outside the gene matches: 7. Per the germline V gene, CDR1 is SEHNR and CDR2 is FQNEAQ (reference sequence). The CDR3 is made up of 17 amino acids. The CDR3 region has the DNA TGTGCCAGCAGCTCTGGACTAGCGGGTGTGTACCAAGAGACCCAGTACTTC. Protein: CASSSGLAGVYQETQYF.

V gene TRBV6-1 combines with J gene TRBJ1-5; D perhaps matches TRBD1 (5 bases). CDR3 length equals 14 residues. Germline V gene sequence: CDR1 MNHNS, CDR2 SASEGT. Trimming shortened V by 3 bases and J by 6 bases, and 12 bases separated the two germline ends. Written as DNA, the CDR3 is TGTGCCAGCAGTGAGGAAGGGGATACTCAGCCCCAGCATTTT. Its protein product is CASSEEGDTQPQHF.

The chain has TRBV25-1 and TRBJ2-2; TRBD1 might be the D (5 bases). Germline CDR1 and CDR2: MGHDK and SYGVNS. V was trimmed by 1 base and J by 4 bases, leaving 13 bases between them. CDR3 length: 16 amino acids. DNA of the CDR3: TGTGCCAGCAGTGAATTTCCAGGGAAAGGCACCGGGGAGCTGTTTTTT. Translated: CASSEFPGKGTGELFF.

This sequence joins TRBV2 and TRBJ1-5, with D tentatively TRBD1 (5 bases). The germline gives CDR1 SNHLY, CDR2 FYNNEI. This CDR3 has 14 amino acids. V lost 5 bases to trimming and J lost 8 bases, with 16 bases between them. The CDR3 bases are TGTGCCAGCAGTAGCGACAGCCCCTTTAAGCCCCAGCATTTT. Amino acids: CASSSDSPFKPQHF. Looking up the rest from reference TRBV2 and TRBJ1-5 gives the full variable domain: EPEVTQTPSHQVTQMGQEVILRCVPISNHLYFYWYRQILGQKVEFLVSFYNNEISEKSEIFDDQFSVERPDGSNFTLKIRSTKLEDSAMYFCASSSDSPFKPQHFGDGTRLSIL.

J is TRBJ2-7 and V is TRBV28; 7 bases align to TRBD2. The germline CDR1 and CDR2 sequences are MDHEN and SYDVKM. With 3 bases clipped from V and 3 bases from J, the junction kept 8 bases outside the gene matches. This CDR3 region has 15 residues. CDR3 loop: CASSLPGLGDYEQYF. As DNA, the CDR3 is TGTGCCAGCAGTTTGCCAGGACTAGGGGACTACGAGCAGTACTTC. Complete variable domain (other parts from reference TRBV28 and TRBJ2-7): DVKVTQSSRYLVKRTGEKVFLECVQDMDHENMFWYRQDPGLGLRLIYFSYDVKMKEKGDIPEGYSVSREKKERFSLILESASTNQTSMYLCASSLPGLGDYEQYFGPGTRLTVT.

The chain combines TRBV28 with TRBJ1-3; TRBD1 matches at 9 bases. Germline values: CDR1 MDHEN, CDR2 SYDVKM. The junction had 6 bases not matched to a gene; V was cut back by 4 bases and J by 8 bases. This CDR3 has 14 residues. CDR3 loop: CASSSTGGRHTIYF. The CDR3 DNA follows: TGTGCCAGCAGTTCGACAGGGGGTAGGCACACCATATATTTT.

The count of this clone is one. The rearrangement uses TRBV2 and TRBJ1-2, with 7 bases matching TRBD1. The CDR3 loop spans 13 amino acids. Germline CDR1 and CDR2: SNHLY and FYNNEI. V was pared by 3 bases and J by 6 bases, with 4 bases of the junction left unmatched. CDR3 amino acids: CASSDRGGHGYTF. CDR3 bases: TGTGCCAGCAGTGATCGAGGGGGCCATGGCTACACCTTC.

A note on this clone: At one of its ends the junction is not consistent with the germline gene, which may arise from a read error. The genes are TRBV7-9 and TRBJ2-4; 7 bases fit TRBD1. Germline V gene data show CDR1 as SEHNR and CDR2 as FQNEAQ (reference sequence). The CDR3 runs 12 residues. CDR3: CASSLDNRDRHF. The CDR3 region has the DNA TGTGCCAGCAGCTTAGATAACCGGGACAGACACTTC.

The chain recombines TRBV27 with TRBJ2-5; tentative D call: TRBD2 (6 bases). The CDR3 extends over 15 amino acids. Trimming pared 6 bases from V and 2 bases from J, leaving 16 bases between. The germline CDR1 and CDR2 sequences are MNHEY and SMNVEV (reference sequence). The CDR3 is CASRTWGDLQETQYF. DNA for the CDR3: TGTGCCAGCAGGACTTGGGGGGACCTACAAGAGACCCAGTACTTC.

Comments on this clone: A read error may produce the germline difference seen at one junction end. The chain combines TRBV7-9 with TRBJ2-7, with D perhaps TRBD2 (6 bases). In germline, CDR1 is SEHNR, CDR2 FQNEAQ (reference sequence). The CDR3 extends over 13 amino acids. The CDR3 here is CASSLTRGGEQYF. CDR3 nucleotide sequence: TGTGCTAGCAGCTTGACGCGAGGAGGGGAGCAGTACTTC.

The chain carries TRBV7-9 and TRBJ2-5; maybe TRBD1 (6 bases). Germline V CDR1 and CDR2: SEHNR, FQNEAQ (reference sequence). The CDR3 has 13 amino acids. V was shortened by 2 bases and J by 11 bases, with 15 bases between the two germline ends. The DNA of the CDR3 is TGTGCCAGCAGCTTAACCGGGACACCTGAGCAGTACTTC. The encoded protein is CASSLTGTPEQYF. Filled out from reference TRBV7-9 and TRBJ2-5, the complete variable domain reads DTGVSQNPRHKITKRGQNVTFRCDPISEHNRLYWYRQTLGQGPEFLTYFQNEAQLEKSRLLSDRFSAERPKGSFSTLEIQRTEQGDSAMYLCASSLTGTPEQYFGPGTRLLVL.